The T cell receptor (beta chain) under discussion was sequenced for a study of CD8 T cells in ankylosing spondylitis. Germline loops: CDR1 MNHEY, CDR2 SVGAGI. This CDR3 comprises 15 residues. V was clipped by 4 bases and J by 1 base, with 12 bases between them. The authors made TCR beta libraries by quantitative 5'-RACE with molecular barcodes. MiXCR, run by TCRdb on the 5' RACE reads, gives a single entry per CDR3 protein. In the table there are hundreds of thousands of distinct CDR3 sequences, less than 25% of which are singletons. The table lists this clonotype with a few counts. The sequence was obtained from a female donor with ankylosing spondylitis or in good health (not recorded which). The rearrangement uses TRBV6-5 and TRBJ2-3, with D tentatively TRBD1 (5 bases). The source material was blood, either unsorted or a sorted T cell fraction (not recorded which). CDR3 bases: TGTGCCAGCAGTTCAGTGGGGCCAGGCACAGATACGCAGTATTTT. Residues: CASSSVGPGTDTQYF.